This T cell receptor (beta chain) emerged from a study of blood T cell repertoires in COVID-19. In the study overall: Nucleic acid was either cDNA or gDNA, and it came from T cells, B-cell-depleted T cells, or PBMCs.

Clones were read by immunoSEQ multiplex PCR, and TCRdb kept only the in-frame ones, dropping some. The sample has 280,000 or so clones; 85% are singletons. V lost 2 bases and J 3 bases, leaving 17 bases between the germline ends. Looked up from germline, CDR1 is MNHEY and CDR2 is SMNVEV (reference sequence). This CDR3 is built from 16 residues. This sequence originates from a woman aged 45-60 years who had recovered from COVID-19. The chain is built from TRBV27 and TRBJ2-7; D is perhaps TRBD1 (6 bases). The sequencing sample was made of PBMCs or T cells enriched from blood (not recorded which). CDR3 coding DNA: TGTGCCAGCAGTTTACGAAGAGGGACATTTAACTACGAGCAGTACTTC. This sequence encodes CASSLRRGTFNYEQYF.